The T cell receptor (beta chain) described here comes from a study of T cell responses to AZD1222 COVID-19 vaccine. The V end was cut by 0 bases, the J end by 0 bases, with 8 bases between. The CDR3 consists of 15 residues. Germline V lookup: CDR1 SGHRS, CDR2 YFSETQ. Measured with immunoSEQ multiplex PCR; TCRdb has only the in-frame clones, and not every one. The sample lists roughly 49,000 clones, 60% to 85% occurring once. In regard to this clone: The antigen is undetermined.

Findings of the study overall: White British ancestry dominated among donors, who included more females, and clonal diversity was possibly underestimated. In the spike-specific TCR repertoire, nearly half reportedly target unmutated variant regions.

The sample was peripheral blood, taken on day 0 of AZD1222 vaccination. The TCR was taken from an adult in good health. The V call is TRBV5-1, the J call TRBJ2-3, with no clear D. CDR3 bases: TGCGCCAGCAGCTTGGCCCTGGGGAGCACAGATACGCAGTATTTT. Its protein is CASSLALGSTDTQYF.